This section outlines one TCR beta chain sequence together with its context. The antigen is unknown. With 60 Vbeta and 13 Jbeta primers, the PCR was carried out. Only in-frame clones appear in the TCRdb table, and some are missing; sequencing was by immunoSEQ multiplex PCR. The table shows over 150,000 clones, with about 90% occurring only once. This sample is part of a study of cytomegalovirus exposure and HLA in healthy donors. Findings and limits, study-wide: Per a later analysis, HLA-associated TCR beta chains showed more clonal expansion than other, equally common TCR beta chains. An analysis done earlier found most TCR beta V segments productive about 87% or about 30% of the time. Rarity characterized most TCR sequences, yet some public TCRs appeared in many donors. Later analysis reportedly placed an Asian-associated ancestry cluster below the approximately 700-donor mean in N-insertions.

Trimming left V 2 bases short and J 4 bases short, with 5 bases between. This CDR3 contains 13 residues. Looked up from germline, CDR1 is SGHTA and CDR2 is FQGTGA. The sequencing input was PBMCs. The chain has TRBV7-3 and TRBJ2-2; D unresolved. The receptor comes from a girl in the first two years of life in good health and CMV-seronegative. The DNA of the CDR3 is TGTGCCAGCAGCTTAGAAGCCACCGGGGAGCTGTTTTTT. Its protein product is CASSLEATGELFF.